This is a list of T cell receptor beta chains from one sample in a study of T-cell memory formation after mild COVID-19. TCRdb fed the 5' RACE reads into MiXCR, producing one record per CDR3 protein. The repertoire has 250,000 to 350,000 distinct CDR3 sequences, about 17% of them found once; the top ten carry roughly 24%. The source material was PBMCs or a T cell subset sorted from them (not recorded which). Receptor source: a man in his late teens or twenties who had mild COVID-19 (a few samples of this study predate the infection). Cell type and time point are not known. Both conserved end residues are part of each CDR3. D genes are given only for firm matches. Part of the rows lack a size; the others show once, few, many or a class for expanded clones.

D gene | J gene | V gene | clone size | CDR3 DNA | CDR3 protein
. | TRBJ2-3 | TRBV28 | . | TGTGCCACCAAAGGGGGAGGTAACACAGATACGCAGTATTTT | CATKGGGNTDTQYF
TRBD1 | TRBJ1-6 | TRBV7-2 | few | TGTGCCAGCAGCACTGGACAGGGGGCGTCCAATTCACCCCTCCACTTT | CASSTGQGASNSPLHF
TRBD2 | TRBJ2-1 | TRBV7-3 | few | TGTGCCAGCAGCTCCGGACTAGCGGGGGCCGACCTTGAGCAGTTCTTC | CASSSGLAGADLEQFF
. | TRBJ2-1 | TRBV5-1 | . | TGCGCCAGCAGCTTGGTGGCCCCTGAGCAGTTCTTC | CASSLVAPEQFF
TRBD1 | TRBJ1-2 | TRBV6-5 | few | TGTGCCAGCAGTTACTCATTGACAGGGGGATACTATGGCTACACCTTC | CASSYSLTGGYYGYTF
. | TRBJ2-3 | TRBV6-2/TRBV6-3 | . | TGTGCCAGCAAAGGACAGTTCACAGATACGCAGTATTTT | CASKGQFTDTQYF
. | TRBJ2-5 | TRBV5-1 | . | TGCGCCAGCAGCTCGAGGACAGTTCAAGAGACCCAGTACTTC | CASSSRTVQETQYF
. | TRBJ1-4 | TRBV4-2 | . | TGTGCCAGCAGCCAAGGAGGCACAGGGCAGCGAAAACTGTTTTTT | CASSQGGTGQRKLFF
. | TRBJ1-3 | TRBV5-1 | few | TGCGCCAGCAGCTTTTCCCAGCCTGCAAAGGGCACCATATATTTT | CASSFSQPAKGTIYF
TRBD1 | TRBJ2-3 | TRBV2 | few | TGTGCCAGGAGGGACAGGGCAACAGATACGCAGTATTTT | CARRDRATDTQYF
. | TRBJ2-1 | TRBV15 | . | TGTGCCACCAGCAGAGACCTGAGGGGCGAGGACAATGAGCAGTTCTTC | CATSRDLRGEDNEQFF
. | TRBJ2-1 | TRBV7-2 | few | TGTGCCAGCAGCTCGCGCCAGCAGTTCTTC | CASSSRQQFF
TRBD1 | TRBJ1-2 | TRBV29-1 | few | TGCAGCGCCGCCGGGACAGTTTCTTTAGCTAACTATGGCTACACCTTC | CSAAGTVSLANYGYTF
. | TRBJ1-2 | TRBV12-3/TRBV12-4 | many | TGTGCCAGCAGTTTGCAGGGTGATGGTGGCTACACCTTC | CASSLQGDGGYTF
. | TRBJ1-3 | TRBV7-9 | . | TGTGCCAGCAGCTTAGGGTTCGGAATCGCTGGAAACACCATATATTTT | CASSLGFGIAGNTIYF